The rows below give T cell receptor beta chains drawn from one sample of a study of regulatory T cells in long-lasting Graves disease. TCRdb called the multiplex PCR reads again in MiXCR, with one record for every CDR3 protein. The repertoire has roughly 400,000 distinct CDR3 sequences, roughly a fifth of them found once; the top ten carry 13% to 15%. This specimen consisted of peripheral blood mononuclear cells (PBMCs), obtained when the disease was refractory, from a patient treated with antithyroid drugs. The source is a female donor with Graves disease. CDR3s include the opening cysteine and the closing phenylalanine or tryptophan. A D gene is named only where the DNA matches it firmly. Size is stated for part of the rows, as once, few or many counts, or as a class when the clone is expanded.

V: TRBV28; size: NA; length: 16; J: TRBJ2-1; D: TRBD2; CDR3: CASRRFGTSGSNEQFF; DNA: TGTGCCAGCAGACGATTCGGGACTAGCGGGAGTAATGAGCAGTTCTTC
V: TRBV30; size: many; length: 12; J: TRBJ1-1; D: NA; CDR3: CACIPWDTEAFF; DNA: TGTGCCTGCATACCTTGGGACACTGAAGCTTTCTTT
V: TRBV6-1; size: NA; length: 16; J: TRBJ2-2; D: TRBD2; CDR3: CASSHERELNTGELVF; DNA: TGTGCCAGCAGTCATGAGCGGGAGTTGAACACCGGGGAGCTGGTTTTT
V: TRBV3-1; size: few; length: 15; J: TRBJ1-2; D: NA; CDR3: CASSQGIEGMHGYTF; DNA: TGTGCCAGCAGCCAAGGAATCGAGGGGATGCATGGCTACACCTTC
V: TRBV20-1; size: NA; length: 12; J: TRBJ2-7; D: NA; CDR3: CSARRTFYEQYF; DNA: TGCAGTGCTAGAAGGACCTTCTACGAGCAGTACTTC
V: TRBV12-3/TRBV12-4; size: once; length: 13; J: TRBJ2-7; D: TRBD1; CDR3: CASNRDRGREQYF; DNA: TGTGCCAGCAACCGGGACAGGGGGCGCGAGCAGTACTTC
V: TRBV9; size: many; length: 13; J: TRBJ2-2; D: NA; CDR3: CASSVGGAGELFF; DNA: TGCGCCAGCAGTGTGGGGGGCGCCGGGGAGCTGTTTTTT
V: TRBV12-3/TRBV12-4; size: NA; length: 13; J: TRBJ2-7; D: NA; CDR3: CASSLIGFNEQYF; DNA: TGTGCCAGCAGTTTAATAGGGTTCAACGAGCAGTACTTC
V: TRBV6-1; size: many; length: 14; J: TRBJ2-7; D: NA; CDR3: CASSVRLASYEQYF; DNA: TGTGCCAGCAGTGTACGGCTAGCCTCCTACGAGCAGTACTTC
V: TRBV28; size: many; length: 16; J: TRBJ1-2; D: TRBD1; CDR3: CASSDPRGGTGDGYTF; DNA: TGTGCCAGCAGCGATCCGAGGGGTGGGACAGGGGATGGCTACACCTTC
V: TRBV28; size: many; length: 15; J: TRBJ2-5; D: TRBD2; CDR3: CASSFGAGGRETQYF; DNA: TGTGCCAGCAGTTTCGGAGCGGGAGGTAGGGAGACCCAGTACTTC
V: TRBV10-3; size: NA; length: 13; J: TRBJ1-5; D: NA; CDR3: CAIRGDANQPQHF; DNA: TGTGCCATCAGGGGGGACGCGAATCAGCCCCAGCATTTT
V: TRBV18; size: many; length: 15; J: TRBJ2-4; D: NA; CDR3: CASSPAGDDKNIQYF; DNA: TGTGCCAGCTCACCAGCCGGGGATGACAAAAACATTCAGTACTTC
V: TRBV10-2; size: few; length: 14; J: TRBJ1-1; D: NA; CDR3: CASSEMAGSTEAFF; DNA: TGCGCCAGCAGTGAGATGGCAGGGTCCACTGAAGCTTTCTTT
V: TRBV2; size: many; length: 14; J: TRBJ1-6; D: TRBD1; CDR3: CASREDRVNSPLHF; DNA: TGTGCCAGCAGGGAAGACAGGGTTAATTCACCCCTCCACTTT
V: TRBV29-1; size: many; length: 12; J: TRBJ2-5; D: TRBD1; CDR3: CSAGTAQETQYF; DNA: TGCAGCGCCGGGACAGCCCAAGAGACCCAGTACTTC
V: TRBV12-3/TRBV12-4; size: once; length: 13; J: TRBJ2-3; D: NA; CDR3: CASSYDHTDTQYF; DNA: TGTGCCAGCAGCTATGACCACACAGATACGCAGTATTTT
V: TRBV30; size: few; length: 12; J: TRBJ2-4; D: NA; CDR3: CAWSLGYDIQYF; DNA: TGTGCCTGGAGTCTAGGGTATGACATTCAGTACTTC
V: TRBV28; size: many; length: 14; J: TRBJ1-5; D: NA; CDR3: CASSYPGRHQPQHF; DNA: TGTGCCAGCAGTTACCCAGGGAGGCATCAGCCCCAGCATTTT
V: TRBV4-1; size: NA; length: 16; J: TRBJ2-2; D: NA; CDR3: CASSQDRTPGGGELFF; DNA: TGCGCCAGCAGCCAAGACAGGACACCGGGCGGCGGGGAGCTGTTTTTT
V: TRBV20-1; size: NA; length: 17; J: TRBJ2-6; D: TRBD2; CDR3: CSTRAGGPPSGANVLTF; DNA: TGCAGCACTCGCGCGGGGGGACCACCCTCTGGGGCCAACGTCCTGACTTTC
V: TRBV4-1; size: NA; length: 14; J: TRBJ2-7; D: TRBD2; CDR3: CASSPGGISYEQYF; DNA: TGCGCCAGCAGCCCGGGGGGAATCTCCTACGAGCAGTACTTC
V: TRBV7-9; size: many; length: 14; J: TRBJ1-2; D: NA; CDR3: CASSPGTFNYGYTF; DNA: TGTGCCAGCAGCCCTGGCACCTTCAACTATGGCTACACCTTC
V: TRBV19; size: NA; length: 13; J: TRBJ1-5; D: NA; CDR3: CASSMGRGQPQHF; DNA: TGTGCCAGTAGTATGGGCAGGGGCCAGCCCCAGCATTTT
V: TRBV27; size: many; length: 14; J: TRBJ2-7; D: TRBD2; CDR3: CASSRGGRVVEQYF; DNA: TGTGCCAGCAGCCGTGGCGGGAGGGTTGTCGAGCAGTACTTC
V: TRBV30; size: many; length: 10; J: TRBJ1-2; D: NA; CDR3: CAWRRESYTF; DNA: TGTGCCTGGAGGAGGGAGAGTTACACCTTC
V: TRBV30; size: few; length: 15; J: TRBJ1-1; D: NA; CDR3: CAWRVGGNLNTEAFF; DNA: TGTGCCTGGAGAGTGGGAGGGAACCTGAACACTGAAGCTTTCTTT
V: TRBV27; size: many; length: 14; J: TRBJ1-2; D: NA; CDR3: CASSTQGTNYGYTF; DNA: TGTGCCAGCAGTACCCAGGGGACCAACTATGGCTACACCTTC
V: TRBV6-1; size: many; length: 16; J: TRBJ2-2; D: NA; CDR3: CASMTAEWANTGELFF; DNA: TGTGCCAGCATGACAGCGGAGTGGGCCAACACCGGGGAGCTGTTTTTT
V: TRBV14; size: few; length: 13; J: TRBJ2-7; D: NA; CDR3: CASSQVWNGEQYF; DNA: TGTGCCAGCAGCCAAGTTTGGAACGGCGAGCAGTACTTC
V: TRBV5-1; size: NA; length: 14; J: TRBJ1-1; D: NA; CDR3: CAGSLGEGGTEAFF; DNA: TGCGCCGGCAGCTTGGGGGAGGGAGGAACTGAAGCTTTCTTT
V: TRBV2; size: many; length: 11; J: TRBJ2-3; D: NA; CDR3: CASSEVDTQYF; DNA: TGTGCCAGCAGTGAGGTGGATACGCAGTATTTT
V: TRBV7-3; size: few; length: 14; J: TRBJ1-1; D: NA; CDR3: CASSPGGQHTEAFF; DNA: TGTGCCAGCAGCCCGGGAGGACAGCACACTGAAGCTTTCTTT
V: TRBV5-8; size: many; length: 14; J: TRBJ2-5; D: NA; CDR3: CASSFRVGSETQYF; DNA: TGTGCCAGCAGCTTTCGCGTAGGGAGTGAGACCCAGTACTTC
V: TRBV4-1; size: few; length: 15; J: TRBJ1-1; D: NA; CDR3: CASSQDNEKGTEAFF; DNA: TGCGCCAGCAGCCAAGATAATGAGAAGGGCACTGAAGCTTTCTTT
V: TRBV7-2; size: few; length: 16; J: TRBJ1-5; D: NA; CDR3: CASSLQADRPNQPQHF; DNA: TGTGCCAGCAGCTTACAGGCAGACAGGCCCAATCAGCCCCAGCATTTT
V: TRBV6-2/TRBV6-3; size: many; length: 13; J: TRBJ2-7; D: TRBD1; CDR3: CASSRTGAHEQYF; DNA: TGTGCCAGCAGCCGCACAGGGGCCCACGAGCAGTACTTC
V: TRBV6-1; size: many; length: 17; J: TRBJ2-5; D: TRBD2; CDR3: CASYPWASGRDQETQYF; DNA: TGTGCCAGCTACCCCTGGGCTAGCGGGAGGGATCAAGAGACCCAGTACTTC
V: TRBV28; size: few; length: 16; J: TRBJ1-2; D: TRBD1; CDR3: CASSPPGQGTNYGYTF; DNA: TGTGCCAGCAGTCCCCCGGGACAGGGGACAAACTATGGCTACACCTTC
V: TRBV28; size: many; length: 13; J: TRBJ2-5; D: TRBD2; CDR3: CASSSRGGETQYF; DNA: TGTGCCAGCAGCTCGAGGGGAGGGGAGACCCAGTACTTC
V: TRBV29-1; size: many; length: 10; J: TRBJ1-1; D: NA; CDR3: CSVAGTEAFF; DNA: TGCAGCGTCGCCGGGACAGAAGCTTTCTTT
V: TRBV6-9; size: NA; length: 14; J: TRBJ1-6; D: NA; CDR3: CASSYGGVGSPLHF; DNA: TGTGCCAGCAGTTACGGGGGTGTGGGATCACCCCTCCACTTT
V: TRBV20-1; size: NA; length: 13; J: TRBJ2-1; D: NA; CDR3: CSARATGLHEQFF; DNA: TGCAGTGCTAGAGCCACAGGGCTTCATGAGCAGTTCTTC
V: TRBV5-8; size: NA; length: 14; J: TRBJ1-6; D: NA; CDR3: CASSLGAENSPLHF; DNA: TGTGCCAGCAGCTTAGGGGCCGAGAATTCACCCCTCCACTTT
V: TRBV5-1; size: many; length: 15; J: TRBJ2-7; D: NA; CDR3: CASSTEFGATYEQYF; DNA: TGCGCCAGCAGCACGGAGTTCGGGGCAACCTACGAGCAGTACTTC